This T cell receptor (beta chain) originates from a study of blood T cell repertoires in COVID-19. Study-level background: Material from acute and convalescent COVID-19 was sourced from the United States, Italy and Spain. T cells, B-cell-depleted T cells, or PBMCs supplied cDNA or gDNA.

The authors' processing: The assay estimated nucleated cells by amplifying reference gene primers. This table comes from immunoSEQ multiplex PCR, and its TCRdb copy is limited to in-frame clones, with some not included. Clone size and V and J calls were adopted from that table, with D and trimming inferred from the DNA. Here the sample spans some 97,000 clones, 90% to 95% being singletons. Germline V gene data show CDR1 as SGHRS and CDR2 as YFSETQ. Trimming cost V 5 bases and J 0 bases, with 11 bases left between them. CDR3 length equals 14 residues. Sequencing was performed on peripheral blood. V gene TRBV5-1 combines with J gene TRBJ1-2; no clear D. The receptor comes from a man aged 55 to 70 with acute or convalescent COVID-19. This CDR3 is CASRSRRANYGYTF. The CDR3 DNA sequence: TGCGCCAGCAGGAGCAGGCGAGCTAACTATGGCTACACCTTC.